What follows describes a single T cell receptor beta chain. There are a few counts of this clonotype. The record has no base qualities; no much larger clone is one base away. The data were taken from a study of T cells after yellow fever vaccination (dated by TCRdb to the late 2010s). Context from the whole study: Memory subsets (EM, EMRA, CM and Tscm) were sorted on a BD FACS Aria III using CD3, CD45RA, CCR7 and CD95 staining. The SMART-Seq v4 Ultra Low Input RNA kit was used to prepare libraries from fractions with low cell numbers. To follow T-cell clones before and after primary and booster YFV17D yellow fever vaccination, bulk TCR alpha and beta repertoires were sequenced over time. Two healthy male donors made up the cohort, one aged 18 to 29 years and the other aged 30 to 40 years. Blood was drawn at multiple timepoints before and after primary and secondary immunization, with bulk PBMC replicates and cell subsets isolated. Memory subsets were sorted on days 0, 15 and 45 and at 18 months following primary vaccination, and on days 0, 15 and 45 following the 30-year booster. Findings and caveats that apply to the study as a whole: Only two donors were included in the study, so the extent to which the findings can be generalized is limited. Computational filtering was needed because FACS-sorted repertoires could contain abundant contaminating clonotypes from the bulk population. On day 0, almost all vaccine-responding clonotypes were below detection in the sorted memory subsets. Most clones expanded after primary vaccination (96% of CD4 and approximately 90% of CD8) were re-detected after the booster, suggesting that broad memory maintenance occurred. A small share of clonotypes was detected in both CD4 and CD8 compartments, with the overlap likely arising from convergent recombination. Compared with the primary T-cell response, the secondary T-cell response was faster but weaker, reaching its peak on day 5 rather than on day 15.

The CDR3 goes from the cysteine to the phenylalanine over 15 residues. Only CDR3 DNA remains: 45 bases, in frame from the first base. At the junction V is shortened by 4 bases and J by 5 bases, with 19 bases in between. CDR1 SGDLS and CDR2 YYNGEE are derived from the germline V gene. The intended sense of this specimen's treatment or condition label: live attenuated yellow fever vaccine strain. A standard Ficoll-Paque protocol was used to isolate PBMCs from peripheral blood. For sorted memory subsets, RNA extraction was done with the RNeasy Micro Kit. Synthesis of TCR cDNA relied on 5'RACE template switching, a step that introduced a universal primer site along with unique molecular identifiers. Priming of cDNA synthesis was performed from both the TCR alpha and TCR beta constant segments. Two PCR steps were used to amplify libraries, with sample barcodes and sequencing adapters being added in the second step. Sequencing of the libraries was done on either Illumina HiSeq 2500 (2x100 bp) or NovaSeq (2x150 bp). In the source study's methods: MIGEC was used to demultiplex reads and collapse the reads into UMI consensus sequences, and MiXCR was used for V(D)J alignment. Clonotypes responding to the vaccine were identified with edgeR on replicate PBMC samples, with the criteria of FDR below 0.01 and a log2 fold change above 5 up to day 15. Each bulk clonotype received a CD4 or CD8 identity based on whether the sequenced CD4 or CD8 repertoire contained that clonotype at higher abundance. Clonotype frequencies in memory subsets were weighted by FACS-sorted cell numbers to estimate each clone's distribution across memory phenotypes. TCRdb trimmed the raw reads at Q25, called clones with MiXCR and kept productive beta chains. CDR3 protein sequences are deduplicated, and each keeps its most common genes and DNA. In this record, the V and J calls reflect TCRdb's handling and not the investigators' own analysis. Within this sample are 30,000 or so distinct CDR3 sequences, with 6.3% of them counted one time only. 20% to 25% of the sample is in the top ten clones.

Sequenced material: PBMCs, either bulk or a sorted T-cell subset (CD4+, CD8+, memory, or dextramer-sorted; not recorded which), taken on the day of the yellow fever booster vaccination. The origin of this receptor is a man aged 30 to 39 who received the YFV17D yellow fever vaccine. The chain couples TRBV9 to TRBJ2-7; TRBD2 is possibly the D segment (5 matching bases). The sequenced DNA is TGTGCCAGCAGCTCTCCAGCCAGTAGCGCGCACGAGCAGTACTTC. Protein translation: CASSSPASSAHEQYF.